A single sample is the source of the 18 T cell receptor beta chains below, sequenced in a study of shared clonotypes between healthy human individuals. The repertoire was sequenced with immunoSEQ multiplex PCR; TCRdb's copy has only in-frame clones and lacks some. This sample has fewer than 650,000 clones, with about three quarters found just once. Sequenced sample: PBMCs. All receptors come from a middle-aged woman in good health. Some clones in this sample may be carry-over from other donors' samples.

V gene TRBV2 combines with J gene TRBJ1-4, with unresolved D. Germline CDR1 and CDR2: SNHLY and FYNNEI. This CDR3 region has 13 residues. V lost 10 bases, J lost 4 bases, and 13 bases lay in between. The CDR3: CATLSGFNEKLFF. CDR3 in DNA: TGTGCCACCCTGTCGGGGTTTAATGAAAAACTGTTTTTT.

The chain uses TRBV19 and TRBJ2-3, with 14 bases identical to TRBD2. This CDR3 is 17 amino acids long. V was pared by 7 bases and J by 1 base, with 7 bases of the junction left unmatched. The germline CDR1 and CDR2 sequences are LNHDA and SQIVND (reference sequence). The CDR3 loop reads CASKAPGLAGGTDTQYF. CDR3 in DNA: TGTGCCAGTAAGGCTCCGGGACTAGCGGGGGGCACAGATACGCAGTATTTT.

As to this clone: Distinct nucleotide sequences in the sample also encode this CDR3. This chain links TRBV5-4 with TRBJ2-3; 7 nucleotides align to TRBD1. Germline V lookup: CDR1 SGHNT, CDR2 YYREEE (reference sequence). The length of the CDR3 is 14 residues. V shed 1 base and J 4 bases; nucleotides not matched to a gene: 3. The CDR3 sequence: CASSLRQGADTQYF. CDR3 nucleotide sequence: TGTGCCAGCAGCTTGCGACAGGGCGCAGATACGCAGTATTTT. Complete variable domain (other parts from reference TRBV5-4 and TRBJ2-3): ETGVTQSPTHLIKTRGQQVTLRCSSQSGHNTVSWYQQALGQGPQFIFQYYREEENGRGNFPPRFSGLQFPNYSSELNVNALELDDSALYLCASSLRQGADTQYFGPGTRLTVL.

This clone was picked up a small number of times. V gene TRBV7-2 combines with J gene TRBJ2-5, with 7 bases matching TRBD2. V was clipped by 1 base and J by 5 bases; unmatched bases: 13. This CDR3 comprises 17 residues. Per germline, CDR1 SGHTA and CDR2 FQGNSA. In nucleotides, the CDR3 is TGTGCCAGCAGCTTAGTGTTCGGCGGGAGTAGTCGGGAGACCCAGTACTTC. It specifies CASSLVFGGSSRETQYF. Full variable domain (rest looked up from reference TRBV7-2 and TRBJ2-5): GAGVSQSPSNKVTEKGKDVELRCDPISGHTALYWYRQSLGQGLEFLIYFQGNSAPDKSGLPSDRFSAERTGGSVSTLTIQRTQQEDSAVYLCASSLVFGGSSRETQYFGPGTRLLVL.

Notes on this clone: This may be a read error: a much more frequent sequence differs by one nucleotide. CDR3 bases: TGCAGCGTTGGCTATGACGGCTTCTACGAGCAGTACTTC. Its translation is CSVGYDGFYEQYF. This chain uses TRBV29-1 with TRBJ2-7; D is unresolved. V was shortened by 4 bases and J by 3 bases, with 13 bases between the two germline ends. From germline, CDR1 is SQVTM and CDR2 ANQGSEA. This CDR3 has 13 amino acids.

V and J are TRBV4-3 and TRBJ2-7; tentatively, D is TRBD2 (6 bases). The germline CDR1 and CDR2 sequences are LGHNA and YSLEER. The CDR3 has 13 amino acids. V lost 4 bases and J lost 7, with 14 bases in between. CDR3 DNA sequence: TGCGCCAGCAGCCCTTCTATTCGGGGGGAGCAGTACTTC. Amino acid sequence: CASSPSIRGEQYF.

There are many counts of this clone. This CDR3 is also generated by other DNA sequences in the sample. The rearrangement joins TRBV11-1 to TRBJ2-1, with D hard to call. The CDR3 totals 13 residues. Trimming removed 1 base from V and 4 bases from J, with 5 bases in between. Per the germline V gene, CDR1 is SGHAT and CDR2 is FQDESV (reference sequence). In nucleotides, the CDR3 is TGTGCCAGCAGCTTAGGACGGTACAATGAGCAGTTCTTC. This sequence encodes CASSLGRYNEQFF.

This clone has only a few counts. The chain recombines TRBV5-6 with TRBJ1-1; the D is unclear. The CDR3 is 15 amino acids. Germline loops: CDR1 SGHDT, CDR2 YYEEEE. Trimming stripped 4 bases from V and 0 bases from J, with 13 bases between. DNA for the CDR3: TGTGCCAGCAGCCCCCTACAGATCATGAACACTGAAGCTTTCTTT. Its translation: CASSPLQIMNTEAFF. Drawing the rest from reference TRBV5-6 and TRBJ1-1, the complete variable domain is DAGVTQSPTHLIKTRGQQVTLRCSPKSGHDTVSWYQQALGQGPQFIFQYYEEEERQRGNFPDRFSGHQFPNYSSELNVNALLLGDSALYLCASSPLQIMNTEAFFGQGTRLTVV.

The chain recombines TRBV25-1 with TRBJ1-1; the D is unclear. CDR1 and CDR2 (germline): MGHDK, SYGVNS. Trimming pared 1 base from V and 8 bases from J, leaving 8 bases between. This CDR3 is 12 amino acids long. CDR3 coding DNA: TGTGCCAGCAGTGAATTGGGCAGGGAAGCTTTCTTT. This translates into CASSELGREAFF.

The table lists this clone with many counts. This sequence joins TRBV5-1 and TRBJ2-3, with D maybe TRBD2 (6 bases). Trimming left V 0 bases short and J 5 bases short, with 13 bases between. CDR3 size: 15 residues. Germline V lookup: CDR1 SGHRS, CDR2 YFSETQ. Written as DNA, the CDR3 is TGCGCCAGCAGCTTGGAGGGGAGGTACGGAGATACGCAGTATTTT. Amino acids: CASSLEGRYGDTQYF.

The rearrangement links TRBV7-2 to TRBJ1-5, with D unresolved. Germline V gene data show CDR1 as SGHTA and CDR2 as FQGNSA. The CDR3 extends over 14 amino acids. The germline V and J ends were trimmed by 5 bases and 5 bases, with 13 bases remaining between them. CDR3 protein: CASSPDLLDQPQHF. CDR3 nucleotide sequence: TGTGCCAGCAGCCCAGACCTCTTGGATCAGCCCCAGCATTTT.

Points on this clone: Other DNA sequences from this sample encode an identical CDR3 as well. The rearrangement links TRBV6-5 to TRBJ2-5, with 13 bases that match TRBD2. Germline CDR1 reads MNHEY; CDR2 reads SVGAGI. The CDR3 consists of 14 residues. V dropped 6 bases and J dropped 4; count of bases not matched to a gene: 2. CDR3: CASSRLAGGETQYF. The DNA of the CDR3 is TGTGCCAGCAGCCGACTAGCGGGAGGAGAGACCCAGTACTTC.

On this clone: One end of the junction does not line up with germline, which may come from a read error. The chain is built from TRBV19 and TRBJ2-7; 10 nucleotides line up with TRBD2. There are 14 residues in the CDR3. The germline gives CDR1 LNHDA, CDR2 SQIVND (reference sequence). Here the CDR3 reads CAGSPQREGYEQYF. Here the CDR3 DNA reads TGTGCCGGTAGTCCTCAGCGGGAGGGTTACGAGCAGTACTTC.

This rearrangement joins TRBV7-2 to TRBJ2-7; a possible D gene is TRBD2 (5 bases). Trimming left V 0 bases short and J 2 bases short, with 8 bases between. The CDR3 loop spans 14 amino acids. CDR1 is SGHTA and CDR2 is FQGNSA in the germline V gene. The CDR3 here is CASSLAGIPYEQYF. In DNA, the CDR3 is TGTGCCAGCAGCTTAGCCGGGATTCCCTACGAGCAGTACTTC.

The rearrangement uses TRBV7-9 and TRBJ1-2; tentatively, D is TRBD1 (5 bases). Deletions cut 5 bases from V and 5 bases from J, with 12 bases between. CDR3 length equals 13 residues. Germline CDR1 is SEHNR and CDR2 is FQNEAQ (reference sequence). The CDR3 loop is CASSPQGGYGYTF. Written as DNA, the CDR3 is TGTGCCAGCAGCCCCCAGGGTGGATATGGCTACACCTTC.

This clone was picked up many times. The chain links TRBV2 to TRBJ2-5; D unresolved. CDR1 and CDR2 from the germline V gene are SNHLY and FYNNEI. V lost 7 bases, J lost 4 bases, and 4 bases lay in between. The CDR3 spans 10 residues. This CDR3 reads CASMVETQYF. In nucleotides, the CDR3 is TGTGCCAGCATGGTAGAGACCCAGTACTTC.

The chain uses TRBV2 and TRBJ2-1; 11 bases are a match to TRBD1. In germline, CDR1 is SNHLY, CDR2 FYNNEI. V dropped 4 bases and J dropped 5; count of bases not matched to a gene: 4. The CDR3 has 15 residues. The CDR3 nucleotides read TGTGCCAGCAGTGTGGGACAGGGGGACGACAATGAGCAGTTCTTC. Encoded protein: CASSVGQGDDNEQFF.

This clone was seen ten or more times. The CDR3 protein is CASSPGTGLGGKLFF. CDR3 DNA sequence: TGTGCCAGCAGTCCCGGGACAGGGCTGGGAGGGAAACTGTTTTTT. The gene calls are TRBV6-6 and TRBJ1-4; 9 bases are a match to TRBD1. There are 15 residues in the CDR3. V trimming: 5 bases; J trimming: 11 bases; junction bases outside the gene matches: 12. The germline V gene has CDR1 MNHNY and CDR2 SVGAGI (reference sequence).